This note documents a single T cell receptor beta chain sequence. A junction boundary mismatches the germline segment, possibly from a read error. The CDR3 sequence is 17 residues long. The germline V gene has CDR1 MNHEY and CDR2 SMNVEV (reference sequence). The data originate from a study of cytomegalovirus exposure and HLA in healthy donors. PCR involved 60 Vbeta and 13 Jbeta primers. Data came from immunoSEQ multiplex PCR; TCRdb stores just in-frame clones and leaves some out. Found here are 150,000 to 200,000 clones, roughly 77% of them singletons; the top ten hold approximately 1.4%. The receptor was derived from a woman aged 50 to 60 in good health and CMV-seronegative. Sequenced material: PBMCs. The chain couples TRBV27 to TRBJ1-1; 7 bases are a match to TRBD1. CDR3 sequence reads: CASSPGRGRDPNAEAFF. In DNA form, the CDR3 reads TGTGCCAGCAGTCCCGGGAGGGGGCGCGACCCGAACGCTGAAGCTTTCTTT.